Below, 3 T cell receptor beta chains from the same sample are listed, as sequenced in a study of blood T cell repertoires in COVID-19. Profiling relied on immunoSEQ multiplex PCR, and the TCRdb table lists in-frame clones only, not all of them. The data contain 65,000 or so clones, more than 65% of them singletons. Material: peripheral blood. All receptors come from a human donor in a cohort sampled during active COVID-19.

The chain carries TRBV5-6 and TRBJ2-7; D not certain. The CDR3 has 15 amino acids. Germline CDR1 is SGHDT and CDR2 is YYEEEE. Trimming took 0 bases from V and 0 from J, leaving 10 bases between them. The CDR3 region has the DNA TGTGCCAGCAGCTTGGCCGGCAGGCCCTCCTACGAGCAGTACTTC. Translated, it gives CASSLAGRPSYEQYF.

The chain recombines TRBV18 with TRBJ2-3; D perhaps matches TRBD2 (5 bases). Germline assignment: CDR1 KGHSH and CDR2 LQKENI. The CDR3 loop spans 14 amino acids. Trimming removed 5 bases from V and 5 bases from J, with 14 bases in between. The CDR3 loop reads CASSASPLGDTQYF. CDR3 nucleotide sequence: TGTGCCAGCTCAGCTAGCCCTCTCGGAGATACGCAGTATTTT.

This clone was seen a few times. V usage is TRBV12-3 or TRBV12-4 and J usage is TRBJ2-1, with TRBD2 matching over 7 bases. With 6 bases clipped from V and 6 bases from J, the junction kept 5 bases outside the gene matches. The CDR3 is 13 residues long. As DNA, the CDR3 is TGTGCCAGCAGCCCTGGACTAGTCAATGAGCAGTTCTTC. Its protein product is CASSPGLVNEQFF.